The clone carrying this T cell receptor beta chain was observed at least ten times. Its antigen is still unknown. This record belongs to a study of T cells in Graves' hyperthyroidism and ophthalmopathy. Study information: The initial diagnosis was the point when peripheral blood was collected, ahead of any treatment. Study results and limitations: Stable hyperthyroidism was told apart from ophthalmopathy by a model built on 13 V-J features. Ophthalmopathy was model-predicted a median around seven months pre-onset.

Diagnosing involved the use of clinical symptoms, serum thyroxine and TRAb, thyroid ultrasound and orbital computed tomography. Trimming left V 0 bases short and J 5 bases short, with 10 bases between. This CDR3 is built from 14 residues. From germline, CDR1 is SGHDN and CDR2 FVKESK. TCR beta CDR3 region amplification was performed from RNA transcripts. The HTBI primer set drove a first-round RT-PCR of the TCR CDR3. TCRdb reprocessed the multiplex PCR reads via MiXCR and lists one record per CDR3 protein. The data show about 840,000 distinct CDR3 sequences, roughly 40% seen once. The sequenced sample was blood. V gene TRBV14 combines with J gene TRBJ1-2, with D perhaps TRBD1 (5 bases). This receptor was identified in a man aged 18 to 29 with Graves' hyperthyroidism. In DNA, the CDR3 is TGTGCCAGCAGCCAAGATACCTCAGGGTATGGCTACACCTTC. Its translation: CASSQDTSGYGYTF.